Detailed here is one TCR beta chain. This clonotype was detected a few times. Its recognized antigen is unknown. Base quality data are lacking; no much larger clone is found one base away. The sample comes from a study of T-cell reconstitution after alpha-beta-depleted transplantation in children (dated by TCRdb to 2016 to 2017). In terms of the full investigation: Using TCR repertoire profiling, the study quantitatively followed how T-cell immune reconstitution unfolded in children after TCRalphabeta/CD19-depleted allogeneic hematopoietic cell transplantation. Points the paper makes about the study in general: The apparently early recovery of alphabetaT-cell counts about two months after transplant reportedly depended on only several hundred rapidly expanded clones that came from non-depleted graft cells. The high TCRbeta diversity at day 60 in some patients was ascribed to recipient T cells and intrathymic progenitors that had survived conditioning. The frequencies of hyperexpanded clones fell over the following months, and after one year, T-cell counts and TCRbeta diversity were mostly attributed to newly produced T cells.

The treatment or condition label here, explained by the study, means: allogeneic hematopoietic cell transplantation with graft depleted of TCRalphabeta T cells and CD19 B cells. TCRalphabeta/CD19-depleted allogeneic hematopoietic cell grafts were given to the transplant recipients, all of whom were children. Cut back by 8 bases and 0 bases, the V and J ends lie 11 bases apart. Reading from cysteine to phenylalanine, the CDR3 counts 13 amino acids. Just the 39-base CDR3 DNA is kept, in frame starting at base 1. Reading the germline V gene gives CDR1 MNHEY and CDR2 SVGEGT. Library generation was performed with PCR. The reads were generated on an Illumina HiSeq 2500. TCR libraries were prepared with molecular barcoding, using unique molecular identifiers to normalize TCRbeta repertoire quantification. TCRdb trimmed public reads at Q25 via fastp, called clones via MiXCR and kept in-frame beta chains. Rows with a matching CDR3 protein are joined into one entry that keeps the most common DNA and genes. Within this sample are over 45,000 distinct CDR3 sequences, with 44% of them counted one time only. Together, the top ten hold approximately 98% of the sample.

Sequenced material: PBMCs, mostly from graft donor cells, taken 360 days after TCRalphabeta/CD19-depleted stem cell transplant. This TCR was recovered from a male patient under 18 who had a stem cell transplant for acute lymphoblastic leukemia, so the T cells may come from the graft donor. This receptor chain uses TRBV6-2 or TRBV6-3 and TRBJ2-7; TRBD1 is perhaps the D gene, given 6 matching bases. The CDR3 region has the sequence CASHRQVSYEQYF. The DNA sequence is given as TGTGCCAGCCATCGACAGGTCTCCTACGAGCAGTACTTC.